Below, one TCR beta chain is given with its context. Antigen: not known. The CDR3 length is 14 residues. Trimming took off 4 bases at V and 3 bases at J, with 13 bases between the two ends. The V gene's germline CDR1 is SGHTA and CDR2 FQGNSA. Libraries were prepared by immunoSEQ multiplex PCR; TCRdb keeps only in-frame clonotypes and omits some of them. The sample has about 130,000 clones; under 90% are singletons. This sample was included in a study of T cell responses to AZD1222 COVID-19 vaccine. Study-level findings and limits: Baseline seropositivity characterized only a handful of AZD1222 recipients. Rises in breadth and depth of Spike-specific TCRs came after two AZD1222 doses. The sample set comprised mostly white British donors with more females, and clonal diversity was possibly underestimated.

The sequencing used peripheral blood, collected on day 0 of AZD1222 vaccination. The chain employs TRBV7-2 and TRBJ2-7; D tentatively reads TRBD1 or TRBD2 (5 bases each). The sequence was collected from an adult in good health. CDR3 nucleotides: TGTGCCAGCAGCTCGGGACGGAAATACTACGAGCAGTACTTC. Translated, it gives CASSSGRKYYEQYF.